The 31 T cell receptor beta chains presented below share a single source sample, sequenced in a study of early T cells in non-severe SARS-CoV-2 infection. Using its own MiXCR run on the 5' RACE reads, TCRdb lists one record per CDR3 protein. The sample lists about 100,000 distinct CDR3 sequences, over 10% seen once, with about 2% in the top ten. The sample consisted of whole blood. The receptors stem from an adult who was a healthcare worker with PCR-confirmed SARS-CoV-2 infection or an uninfected control (not recorded which).

This clonotype appeared many times. The chain recombines TRBV4-3 with TRBJ1-6, with unresolved D. Germline V lookup: CDR1 LGHNA, CDR2 YSLEER. There are 16 residues in the CDR3. Trimming took 0 bases from V and 3 from J, leaving 9 bases between them. Here the CDR3 DNA reads TGCGCCAGCAGCCAAGAGGACCGGGTCTATAATTCACCCCTCCACTTT. Translating gives CASSQEDRVYNSPLHF.

This clonotype showed up just once. The chain employs TRBV6-5 and TRBJ2-1; no clear D gene. Trimming stripped 0 bases from V and 0 bases from J, with 12 bases between. Germline-derived CDR1 and CDR2 are MNHEY and SVGAGI. The CDR3 runs to 17 residues. The CDR3 sequence is CASSYSKSTRSYNEQFF. CDR3 coding DNA: TGTGCCAGCAGTTACTCGAAATCCACCCGCTCCTACAATGAGCAGTTCTTC.

This clonotype was observed at least ten times. V is TRBV29-1 and J is TRBJ1-2; 7 positions match TRBD1. This CDR3 region has 10 residues. Per germline, CDR1 SQVTM and CDR2 ANQGSEA. Trimming removed 7 bases from V and 10 bases from J; junction bases left unmatched: 6. CDR3 region: CSAMTGPYTF. The CDR3 DNA reads TGCAGCGCTATGACAGGGCCCTACACCTTC.

This clonotype was observed a handful of times. The V call is TRBV2, the J call TRBJ1-4, with D uncertain. V lost 7 bases and J lost 5, with 14 bases in between. CDR1 is SNHLY and CDR2 is FYNNEI in the germline V gene. CDR3 size: 14 residues. CDR3: CASKDSRVNEKLFF. For the CDR3, the DNA is TGTGCCAGCAAGGATTCTAGGGTGAATGAAAAACTGTTTTTT.

There are many counts of this clonotype. The gene calls are TRBV29-1 and TRBJ2-7; 8 positions match TRBD1. This CDR3 has 15 residues. Looked up from germline, CDR1 is SQVTM and CDR2 is ANQGSEA. The trim removed 3 bases at V and 1 base at J, leaving 8 bases unmatched. CDR3 loop: CSVEVGRGPSYEQYF. CDR3 in DNA: TGCAGCGTTGAGGTGGGCAGGGGGCCGTCCTACGAGCAGTACTTC.

Written as DNA, the CDR3 is TGTGCCAGCAGCTCACCTCTTGGGGCCAAAAACATTCAGTACTTC. This encodes CASSSPLGAKNIQYF. The chain recombines TRBV12-3 or TRBV12-4 with TRBJ2-4; D is uncertain. The CDR3 loop spans 15 amino acids. Trimming removed 6 bases from V and 1 base from J, with 13 bases in between.

This clonotype has a count of ten or more. The CDR3 reads CASSLVRTTAYEQYF. The CDR3 DNA is TGTGCCAGCAGCTTAGTCCGGACGACTGCCTACGAGCAGTACTTC. The chain carries TRBV11-2 and TRBJ2-7, with D unclear. Germline CDR1 SGHAT, CDR2 FQNNGV. The CDR3 is made up of 15 amino acids. V was cut by 1 base and J by 2 bases, with 12 bases left in between.

This clonotype has a count of ten or more. The chain joins TRBV27 to TRBJ2-5; a weak D match, TRBD1 (6 bases). This CDR3 spans 13 amino acids. Germline loops: CDR1 MNHEY, CDR2 SMNVEV (reference sequence). Trimming shortened V by 8 bases and J by 1 base, and 11 bases separated the two germline ends. This CDR3 reads CASRQVGQETQYF. For the CDR3, the DNA is TGTGCCAGCCGACAGGTTGGCCAAGAGACCCAGTACTTC.

In its sample, this clonotype was seen many times. This chain links TRBV11-2 with TRBJ2-1, with TRBD2 matching 9 bases. The CDR3 is 14 residues long. After removal of 4 bases from V and 10 bases from J, the junction contained 8 bases not matched to a gene. Germline CDR1 is SGHAT and CDR2 is FQNNGV. CDR3 sequence: CASSSGGTSREQFF. In nucleotides, the CDR3 is TGTGCCAGCAGCTCTGGGGGGACTAGCCGCGAGCAGTTCTTC.

The chain carries TRBV6-1 and TRBJ2-4; D might be TRBD1 (6 bases). This CDR3 spans 13 amino acids. CDR1 is MNHNS, CDR2 SASEGT, per germline. The ends were cut back, 2 bases at V and 9 bases at J, with 11 bases in the middle. The CDR3 loop reads CASSELQGSIQYF. The CDR3 DNA is TGTGCCAGCAGTGAATTACAGGGAAGCATTCAGTACTTC.

The J gene is TRBJ1-5, the V gene TRBV7-2; D gene uncertain. Germline CDR1 and CDR2: SGHTA and FQGNSA. This CDR3 region has 12 residues. Trimming left V 5 bases short and J 5 bases short, with 7 bases between. CDR3 residues: CASSRDDQPQHF. The CDR3 bases are TGTGCCAGCAGCCGCGATGATCAGCCCCAGCATTTT.

This clonotype was observed a handful of times. V is TRBV24-1 and J is TRBJ2-2; a weak D match, TRBD1 (6 bases). The CDR3 runs 13 residues. Per germline, CDR1 KGHDR and CDR2 SFDVKD. V was trimmed by 7 bases and J by 4 bases, leaving 9 bases between them. CDR3 nucleotides: TGTGCCACCAGAACAGGGTCCACCGGGGAGCTGTTTTTT. Protein: CATRTGSTGELFF.

This clonotype was observed many times. The V call is TRBV2, the J call TRBJ1-4; 7 positions agree with TRBD1. The CDR3 extends over 14 amino acids. V lost 10 bases and J lost 3; bases outside the gene matches: 8. Looked up from germline, CDR1 is SNHLY and CDR2 is FYNNEI. For the CDR3, the DNA is TGTGCCACGCGAATCCAGGGGGCTAATGAAAAACTGTTTTTT. Protein product: CATRIQGANEKLFF. The variable domain in full, completed from reference TRBV2 and TRBJ1-4, reads EPEVTQTPSHQVTQMGQEVILRCVPISNHLYFYWYRQILGQKVEFLVSFYNNEISEKSEIFDDQFSVERPDGSNFTLKIRSTKLEDSAMYFCATRIQGANEKLFFGSGTQLSVL.

The rearrangement links TRBV15 to TRBJ2-1; the match to TRBD2 covers 10 bases. Trimming cost V 1 base and J 3 bases; bases outside gene matches: 0. The CDR3 is 15 amino acids. CDR1 is LNHNV and CDR2 is YYDKDF in the germline V gene (reference sequence). The CDR3 sequence: CATSRGLAGYNEQFF. CDR3 coding DNA: TGTGCCACCAGCAGAGGACTAGCGGGCTACAATGAGCAGTTCTTC.

Only a few counts were recorded for this clonotype. The chain uses TRBV3-1 and TRBJ2-2, with D maybe TRBD1 (6 bases). Germline V lookup: CDR1 LGHDT, CDR2 YNNKEL (reference sequence). V was trimmed by 2 bases and J by 3 bases, leaving 7 bases between them. CDR3 length: 14 amino acids. The CDR3 sequence is CASSQPGDTGELFF. For the CDR3, the DNA is TGTGCCAGCAGCCAACCAGGGGACACCGGGGAGCTGTTTTTT.

This clonotype was counted at least ten times. This chain connects TRBV24-1 to TRBJ2-3; D is possibly TRBD1 or TRBD2 (6 bases each). Germline V gene data show CDR1 as KGHDR and CDR2 as SFDVKD. V lost 2 bases, J lost 2 bases, and 19 bases lay in between. CDR3 length: 18 amino acids. CDR3 residues: CATSDWGRGPGFTDTQYF. The CDR3 nucleotides are TGTGCCACCAGTGATTGGGGGCGGGGTCCGGGATTCACAGATACGCAGTATTTT.

This clonotype turned up a few times. The V and J genes are TRBV6-1 and TRBJ2-7; tentatively, D is TRBD2 (5 bases). This CDR3 contains 13 residues. Per the germline V gene, CDR1 is MNHNS and CDR2 is SASEGT. V lost 3 bases to trimming and J lost 3 bases, with 9 bases between them. The DNA of the CDR3 is TGTGCCAGCAGTGAGGGAGTTTTCTACGAGCAGTACTTC. This translates into CASSEGVFYEQYF.

At least ten counts were recorded for this clonotype. This chain connects TRBV28 to TRBJ2-7, with D perhaps being TRBD1 or TRBD2 (5 bases each). V lost 8 bases, J lost 0 bases, and 11 bases lay in between. The length of the CDR3 is 13 residues. Germline V CDR1 and CDR2: MDHEN, SYDVKM. As DNA, the CDR3 is TGTGCCAGCGGATTGGGGACCTCCTACGAGCAGTACTTC. This sequence encodes CASGLGTSYEQYF.

This clonotype was recorded at least ten times. The J gene is TRBJ2-7, the V gene TRBV7-2, with TRBD2 matching 8 bases. This CDR3 has 17 residues. V gave up 5 bases and J gave up 2 bases; unmatched junction bases: 14. Germline loops: CDR1 SGHTA, CDR2 FQGNSA. The CDR3 DNA sequence: TGTGCCAGCAGCCCGGTGGCCTTAGCGGGGATGACCTACGAGCAGTACTTC. Translated: CASSPVALAGMTYEQYF. The full variable domain, completed using reference TRBV7-2 and TRBJ2-7, is GAGVSQSPSNKVTEKGKDVELRCDPISGHTALYWYRQSLGQGLEFLIYFQGNSAPDKSGLPSDRFSAERTGGSVSTLTIQRTQQEDSAVYLCASSPVALAGMTYEQYFGPGTRLTVT.

This clonotype was picked up many times. The chain has TRBV5-1 and TRBJ2-7; the D gene is possibly TRBD1 (5 bases). Deletions cut 4 bases from V and 0 bases from J, with 14 bases between. CDR1 SGHRS and CDR2 YFSETQ come from the germline V gene. The length of the CDR3 is 15 residues. In DNA, the CDR3 is TGCGCCAGCAGCCCCGGACACCGGAACTCCTACGAGCAGTACTTC. Protein product: CASSPGHRNSYEQYF.

As concerns this clonotype: This could be a read error, since a much larger clone is one nucleotide away. The chain joins TRBV28 to TRBJ1-4; D perhaps matches TRBD1 (6 bases). Germline lookup yields CDR1 MDHEN and CDR2 SYDVKM. V was cut by 10 bases and J by 6 bases, with 15 bases left in between. This CDR3 comprises 13 residues. The CDR3 protein is CATLQGVDEKLFF. For the CDR3, the DNA is TGTGCCACCTTACAGGGTGTCGATGAAAAACTGTTTTTT.

This clonotype showed up just a few times. The gene calls are TRBV6-1 and TRBJ1-6; TRBD1 is a possible D gene (5 bases). Germline V CDR1 and CDR2: MNHNS, SASEGT. Trimming cost V 6 bases and J 6 bases, with 9 bases left between them. This CDR3 contains 13 residues. CDR3 DNA sequence: TGTGCCAGCAGACAGGAGCCTAATTCACCCCTCCACTTT. Protein product: CASRQEPNSPLHF.

This clonotype was detected a few times. This chain links TRBV20-1 with TRBJ1-1; 7 positions match TRBD1. V trimming: 6 bases; J trimming: 1 base; junction bases outside the gene matches: 8. Germline V CDR1 and CDR2: DFQATT, SNEGSKA (reference sequence). There are 14 residues in the CDR3. In DNA form, the CDR3 reads TGCAGTGCCCCCCGACAGGGAGCGAACACTGAAGCTTTCTTT. Translated, it gives CSAPRQGANTEAFF.

This clonotype showed up just a few times. This rearrangement joins TRBV18 to TRBJ2-5; 8 bases fit TRBD1. Germline-derived CDR1 and CDR2 are KGHSH and LQKENI. V lost 3 bases to trimming and J lost 5 bases; unmatched junction nucleotides: 2. This CDR3 contains 13 residues. Written as DNA, the CDR3 is TGTGCCAGCTCACCGACAGGGGACGAGACCCAGTACTTC. Translation gives CASSPTGDETQYF.

The genes are TRBV7-2 and TRBJ2-7; maybe TRBD2 (5 bases). CDR1 is SGHTA, CDR2 FQGNSA, per germline. V was cut by 6 bases and J by 6 bases, with 12 bases left in between. The CDR3 has 12 residues. In DNA, the CDR3 is TGTGCCAGCAGTTACGAAGGGAGCGAGCAGTACTTC. Amino acids: CASSYEGSEQYF.

At least ten counts were recorded for this clonotype. The chain has TRBV2 and TRBJ2-1; no reliable D call. The CDR3 is made up of 15 amino acids. The germline gives CDR1 SNHLY, CDR2 FYNNEI. With 1 base removed from V and 7 bases from J, the gap between germline ends came to 14 bases. DNA for the CDR3: TGTGCCAGCAGTGAAGGGCGGAACCCGGATAATGAGCAGTTCTTC. It encodes CASSEGRNPDNEQFF.

This CDR3 is CSATTSGGPGTQYF. The CDR3 DNA follows: TGCAGTGCGACCACTAGCGGGGGGCCGGGGACCCAGTACTTC. The genes are TRBV20-1 and TRBJ2-5; 12 bases are shared with TRBD2. Germline V lookup: CDR1 DFQATT, CDR2 SNEGSKA (reference sequence). The CDR3 consists of 14 residues. With 6 bases clipped from V and 7 bases from J, the junction kept 9 bases outside the gene matches.

The rearrangement links TRBV29-1 to TRBJ2-1; no firm D call. The germline V gene has CDR1 SQVTM and CDR2 ANQGSEA. V was shortened by 4 bases and J by 6 bases, with 4 bases between the two germline ends. CDR3 length: 10 residues. The CDR3 DNA reads as TGCAGCGTTGGGGGCAATGAGCAGTTCTTC. Amino acids: CSVGGNEQFF.

This clonotype was counted many times. This chain joins TRBV28 and TRBJ2-7, with 10 bases fitting TRBD2. V was pared by 5 bases and J by 8 bases, with 9 bases of the junction left unmatched. The CDR3 totals 14 residues. Germline CDR1 MDHEN, CDR2 SYDVKM. CDR3 residues: CASSTSGALGKQYF. For the CDR3, the DNA is TGTGCCAGCAGTACTAGCGGGGCCCTGGGGAAGCAGTACTTC. The full variable domain, completed using reference TRBV28 and TRBJ2-7, is DVKVTQSSRYLVKRTGEKVFLECVQDMDHENMFWYRQDPGLGLRLIYFSYDVKMKEKGDIPEGYSVSREKKERFSLILESASTNQTSMYLCASSTSGALGKQYFGPGTRLTVT.

The chain uses TRBV28 and TRBJ2-5; perhaps TRBD2 as D (7 bases). The V gene's germline CDR1 is MDHEN and CDR2 SYDVKM. The V gene lost 3 bases and the J gene lost 4 bases, with 12 bases spanning the gap. This CDR3 is 14 amino acids long. The CDR3 here is CASSFRGGRETQYF. Here the CDR3 DNA reads TGTGCCAGCAGTTTTAGGGGGGGGCGAGAGACCCAGTACTTC.

This clonotype was counted ten times or more. The rearrangement joins TRBV3-1 to TRBJ2-2; the D gene could be TRBD1 or TRBD2 (5 bases each). Trimming took 0 bases from V and 4 from J, leaving 9 bases between them. From germline, CDR1 is LGHDT and CDR2 YNNKEL (reference sequence). This CDR3 has 15 residues. CDR3 nucleotide sequence: TGTGCCAGCAGCCAAGAGGCTGGGGGCACCGGGGAGCTGTTTTTT. Translation gives CASSQEAGGTGELFF.